The 26 T cell receptor beta chains below come from one sample, sequenced in a study of siplizumab effects on memory and regulatory T cells. The method was immunoSEQ multiplex PCR; TCRdb's version includes in-frame clones alone and lacks a portion of them. Counted here are tens of thousands of clones, around 97% occurring once; the ten biggest clones make up 0.025% to 0.035%. Input material: naive CD4+ T cells sorted from blood. The source is a human donor in good health.

The chain has TRBV2 and TRBJ1-2; D unclear. Germline-derived CDR1 and CDR2 are SNHLY and FYNNEI. The CDR3 loop spans 16 amino acids. V dropped 6 bases and J dropped 5 bases, with 22 bases sitting between them. CDR3 nucleotides: TGTGCCAGCAGCCCGAGGCGGCCGTTCCTAGGGTATGGCTACACCTTC. It specifies CASSPRRPFLGYGYTF.

The chain employs TRBV15 and TRBJ1-6, with 7 bases aligning to TRBD1. V shed 3 bases and J 5 bases; nucleotides not matched to a gene: 13. CDR1 and CDR2 from the germline V gene are LNHNV and YYDKDF (reference sequence). This CDR3 is built from 18 residues. DNA for the CDR3: TGTGCCACCAGCAGGGGGACAGTGGTGGGATCCCATAATTCACCCCTCCACTTT. Translated: CATSRGTVVGSHNSPLHF.

Here the CDR3 reads CASSLRESSGNTIYF. CDR3 DNA sequence: TGTGCCAGCAGCTTAAGAGAGAGCTCTGGAAACACCATATATTTT. The V and J genes are TRBV7-8 and TRBJ1-3; no clear D. Germline V gene data show CDR1 as SGHVS and CDR2 as FQNEAQ. CDR3 length: 15 amino acids. The V end lost 2 bases, the J end lost 0 bases, and 8 bases lay between the germline ends.

The V and J genes are TRBV18 and TRBJ2-5; TRBD1 or TRBD2 may be the D gene (5 bases each). Trimming took 2 bases from V and 4 from J, leaving 14 bases between them. Per the germline V gene, CDR1 is KGHSH and CDR2 is LQKENI. The CDR3 has 15 residues. The CDR3 region has the DNA TGTGCCAGCTCACCAGGGGGTTTCGACCGAGAGACCCAGTACTTC. This codes for CASSPGGFDRETQYF.

The chain recombines TRBV7-2 with TRBJ1-6; 10 bases agree with TRBD1. This CDR3 has 15 amino acids. Trimming at V came to 5 bases and at J to 9 bases, leaving 7 bases not matched to a gene. Looked up from germline, CDR1 is SGHTA and CDR2 is FQGNSA. The CDR3 sequence: CASSPDRGVPSPLHF. In DNA form, the CDR3 reads TGTGCCAGCAGCCCGGACAGGGGGGTCCCTTCACCCCTCCACTTT.

The chain joins TRBV5-1 to TRBJ2-7; 13 positions agree with TRBD2. The germline V gene has CDR1 SGHRS and CDR2 YFSETQ. V was pared by 0 bases and J by 2 bases, with 2 bases of the junction left unmatched. The CDR3 has 16 residues. This chain's CDR3 is CASSLGGLAGTYEQYF. The CDR3 nucleotides read TGCGCCAGCAGCTTGGGGGGACTAGCGGGGACCTACGAGCAGTACTTC.

The genes are TRBV4-1 and TRBJ2-3; D is undetermined. The CDR3 covers 14 residues. Trimming cost V 1 base and J 0 bases, with 5 bases left between them. Germline assignment: CDR1 MGHRA and CDR2 YSYEKL. The DNA of the CDR3 is TGCGCCAGCAGCCAAGTTCACAGCACAGATACGCAGTATTTT. It encodes CASSQVHSTDTQYF.

The chain links TRBV6-5 to TRBJ1-1; TRBD1 matches 8 bases. V dropped 5 bases and J dropped 1; count of bases not matched to a gene: 6. This CDR3 is 15 amino acids long. Germline CDR1 and CDR2: MNHEY and SVGAGI. CDR3 residues: CASSPRQGPNTEAFF. The CDR3 DNA reads TGTGCCAGCAGTCCTAGACAGGGGCCGAACACTGAAGCTTTCTTT.

The chain uses TRBV6-6 and TRBJ1-1; D is possibly TRBD1 (6 bases). This CDR3 has 13 amino acids. V was clipped by 5 bases and J by 1 base, with 8 bases between them. From germline, CDR1 is MNHNY and CDR2 SVGAGI (reference sequence). CDR3 sequence reads: CASSRRGNTEAFF. The CDR3 nucleotides are TGTGCCAGCAGTCGCAGGGGGAACACTGAAGCTTTCTTT.

In nucleotides, the CDR3 is TGTGCCAGCAAGCAAGGGGGGGTCACTGAAGCTTTCTTT. Its protein product is CASKQGGVTEAFF. The gene calls are TRBV6-5 and TRBJ1-1; TRBD1 might be the D (6 bases). CDR1 MNHEY and CDR2 SVGAGI come from the germline V gene. Trimming cost V 7 bases and J 4 bases, with 13 bases left between them. The CDR3 runs 13 residues.

This chain uses TRBV19 with TRBJ1-2; D gene uncertain. This CDR3 is 14 amino acids long. Between the trimmed V and J ends, which lost 2 bases and 4 bases, there was a span of 11 bases. Germline assignment: CDR1 LNHDA and CDR2 SQIVND (reference sequence). CDR3 region: CASSIPQIVYGYTF. The CDR3 bases are TGTGCCAGTAGTATACCCCAGATAGTCTATGGCTACACCTTC.

This chain joins TRBV28 and TRBJ1-2; perhaps TRBD1 as D (6 bases). This CDR3 is built from 13 residues. V was clipped by 3 bases and J by 5 bases, with 10 bases between them. CDR1 MDHEN and CDR2 SYDVKM come from the germline V gene. The CDR3 DNA sequence: TGTGCCAGCAGTTTGGGGGGCAGGTATGGCTACACCTTC. This translates into CASSLGGRYGYTF.

The chain uses TRBV6-5 and TRBJ1-6, with D unresolved. The germline V gene encodes CDR1 MNHEY and CDR2 SVGAGI. CDR3 length: 15 residues. The V and J ends lost 2 bases and 4 bases respectively, with 9 bases between them. The CDR3 DNA reads TGTGCCAGCAGTTACACCGACATTTATAATTCACCCCTCCACTTT. Its translation: CASSYTDIYNSPLHF.

V and J are TRBV5-4 and TRBJ1-6; the D is unclear. CDR1 is SGHNT and CDR2 is YYREEE in the germline V gene (reference sequence). V lost 3 bases and J 4 bases, leaving 8 bases between the germline ends. The CDR3 length is 14 residues. CDR3 sequence: CASSSGEYNSPLHF. In DNA, the CDR3 is TGTGCCAGCAGCTCGGGAGAATATAATTCACCCCTCCACTTT.

The chain is built from TRBV6-5 and TRBJ1-2; D not certain. Trimming pared 5 bases from V and 10 bases from J, leaving 20 bases between. This CDR3 is 14 amino acids long. In germline, CDR1 is MNHEY, CDR2 SVGAGI. The DNA for the CDR3 is TGTGCCAGCAGTGGACCGAGTCCACTGCGTGACTACACCTTC. Amino acid sequence: CASSGPSPLRDYTF.

This chain links TRBV6-1 with TRBJ2-1; 10 nucleotides match TRBD2. With 2 bases clipped from V and 0 bases from J, the junction kept 10 bases outside the gene matches. The length of the CDR3 is 19 residues. Per germline, CDR1 MNHNS and CDR2 SASEGT. CDR3 loop: CASSELGLADFSSYNEQFF. Here the CDR3 DNA reads TGTGCCAGCAGTGAACTAGGACTAGCGGATTTTTCCTCCTACAATGAGCAGTTCTTC.

This chain links TRBV14 with TRBJ2-1; D unresolved. Germline lookup yields CDR1 SGHDN and CDR2 FVKESK. The CDR3 loop spans 15 amino acids. The V gene lost 3 bases and the J gene lost 2 bases, with 11 bases spanning the gap. The CDR3 DNA sequence: TGTGCCAGCAGCCATCGAGTCACGACCTACAATGAGCAGTTCTTC. Protein sequence: CASSHRVTTYNEQFF.

The V call is TRBV7-9, the J call TRBJ2-4; 7 positions match TRBD1. Germline CDR1 and CDR2: SEHNR and FQNEAQ (reference sequence). This CDR3 is built from 16 residues. V shed 5 bases, J shed 0 bases, and the junction held 7 bases outside the gene matches. The CDR3 here is CASSPGQELAKNIQYF. In nucleotides, the CDR3 is TGTGCCAGCAGCCCAGGACAGGAGCTAGCCAAAAACATTCAGTACTTC.

This clone appeared once. The rearrangement uses TRBV4-2 and TRBJ1-2; D might be TRBD1 (5 bases). This CDR3 spans 15 amino acids. V was cut by 5 bases and J by 4 bases, with 17 bases left in between. The V gene's germline CDR1 is LGHNA and CDR2 YNFKEQ. CDR3 sequence: CASSLEGPTSYGYTF. CDR3 sequence (DNA): TGTGCCAGCAGCTTGGAGGGACCTACGAGCTATGGCTACACCTTC.

The chain couples TRBV15 to TRBJ1-1; D is unresolved. Trimming took off 6 bases at V and 1 base at J, with 9 bases between the two ends. The CDR3 has 13 residues. Germline CDR1 reads LNHNV; CDR2 reads YYDKDF (reference sequence). As DNA, the CDR3 is TGTGCCACCAGGATTAAACAGAACACTGAAGCTTTCTTT. As protein: CATRIKQNTEAFF.

The V call is TRBV7-7, the J call TRBJ2-3, with 8 bases lining up with TRBD2. There are 16 residues in the CDR3. V was clipped by 1 base and J by 2 bases; unmatched bases: 5. From germline, CDR1 is SSHAT and CDR2 FNYEAQ (reference sequence). CDR3 region: CASSLGGGGSTDTQYF. The CDR3 nucleotides are TGTGCCAGCAGCTTAGGTGGCGGGGGGTCCACAGATACGCAGTATTTT.

This rearrangement joins TRBV10-3 to TRBJ1-2; 7 nucleotides agree with TRBD1. CDR3 length equals 14 residues. CDR1 ENHRY and CDR2 SYGVKD come from the germline V gene. After removal of 6 bases from V and 0 bases from J, the junction contained 4 bases not matched to a gene. CDR3 coding DNA: TGTGCCATCAGGGGGGACAGACCTAACTATGGCTACACCTTC. It is translated as CAIRGDRPNYGYTF.

This chain connects TRBV5-1 to TRBJ2-1, with D possibly called TRBD1 or TRBD2 (6 bases each). This CDR3 contains 17 residues. V was shortened by 1 base and J by 2 bases, with 16 bases between the two germline ends. The V gene's germline CDR1 is SGHRS and CDR2 YFSETQ. Written as DNA, the CDR3 is TGCGCCAGCAGCTTGCCTAGGGGGGCAGAGACCTACAATGAGCAGTTCTTC. Translating gives CASSLPRGAETYNEQFF.

This rearrangement joins TRBV27 to TRBJ2-2, with 15 positions matching TRBD2. CDR1 is MNHEY, CDR2 SMNVEV, per germline (reference sequence). The CDR3 has 19 residues. Unmatched junction bases numbered 8, after V lost 6 bases and J lost 0 bases. CDR3 amino acids: CASSRTSGGAAANTGELFF. In nucleotides, the CDR3 is TGTGCCAGCAGCAGGACTAGCGGGGGGGCCGCCGCGAACACCGGGGAGCTGTTTTTT.

The chain links TRBV9 to TRBJ1-2; 7 bases match TRBD1. V was clipped by 3 bases and J by 3 bases; unmatched bases: 5. This CDR3 is built from 14 residues. From germline, CDR1 is SGDLS and CDR2 YYNGEE. This CDR3 reads CASSASQGHYGYTF. The CDR3 bases are TGTGCCAGCAGCGCGTCACAGGGGCACTATGGCTACACCTTC.

This clone came up once. The sample holds other DNA sequences that translate to the same CDR3. The chain recombines TRBV28 with TRBJ2-3, with TRBD2 identical over 11 bases. Germline loops: CDR1 MDHEN, CDR2 SYDVKM. There are 15 residues in the CDR3. With 6 bases clipped from V and 2 bases from J, the junction kept 4 bases outside the gene matches. In DNA form, the CDR3 reads TGTGCCAGCAGGGGTAGCGGGGGGGCCACAGATACGCAGTATTTT. Residues: CASRGSGGATDTQYF.